This T cell receptor (beta chain) was sequenced during a study of cytomegalovirus exposure and HLA in healthy donors. The protocol was immunoSEQ multiplex PCR, while the TCRdb copy is restricted to in-frame clones and leaves out a portion. Of 140,000 or so clones listed, approximately 90% are singletons. Germline-derived CDR1 and CDR2 are MNHEY and SVGAGI. The ends were cut back, 4 bases at V and 1 base at J, with 11 bases in the middle. This CDR3 is 16 amino acids long. Material: PBMCs. The TCR sequence derives from a woman in her 30s in good health and CMV-seropositive. The chain uses TRBV6-5 and TRBJ1-6; D perhaps matches TRBD1 (5 bases). DNA of the CDR3: TGTGCCAGCAGTTGGGGGAGGGAGTCCTATAATTCACCCCTCCACTTT. This encodes CASSWGRESYNSPLHF.